Sequencing of this T cell receptor beta chain was carried out in a study of OX40 agonist ivuxolimab in advanced cancers. The V gene's germline CDR1 is MNHNS and CDR2 SASEGT. This CDR3 spans 15 amino acids. With 9 bases clipped from V and 2 bases from J, the junction kept 10 bases outside the gene matches. Profiled with immunoSEQ multiplex PCR; TCRdb holds only in-frame clones, not every one. The table includes 55,000 to 80,000 clones, about nine tenths detected once. V gene TRBV6-1 combines with J gene TRBJ2-3; 8 bases match TRBD1. The TCR originated in an adult with an advanced solid tumor such as melanoma, head and neck, liver or kidney cancer. The sample was CD4+ or CD8+ T cells sorted from blood, taken in a trial of the OX40 agonist ivuxolimab. For the CDR3, the DNA is TGTGCCAGTTCGGGGGACAGGCGATACACAGATACGCAGTATTTT. As protein: CASSGDRRYTDTQYF.